The entry below describes one T cell receptor (beta chain). No antigen is known for it. The input lacks base qualities; no much larger clone sits a single base away. Libraries were constructed by the immunoSEQ multiplex PCR assay. In its TCRdb copy, this immuneACCESS table keeps in-frame sequences only and misses some clones. Where compared with another copy, unresolved V genes explain less than half of these, and the others have no known cause. The sample table contains 70,000 to 95,000 clones; only one count was recorded for more than 85% of them. The leading ten clones occupy 0.2% to 0.3% of the sample. These data are taken from a study of technical replicates of blood from a handful of donors (dated by TCRdb to 2015 to 2018). The germline V gene yields SGHDN for CDR1 and FVKESK for CDR2. The CDR3, cysteine through phenylalanine, is 14 amino acids long. The only DNA kept is the CDR3, 42 bases in frame from the first base. The junction shows trimming of 0 bases on V and 5 bases on J, plus 10 bases between the germline ends.

The sequence joins TRBV14 to TRBJ1-1; perhaps TRBD1 is the D gene, with 5 bases matching. The sequencing sample was made of T cells isolated from PBMCs. This TCR derives from a human donor in good health. The CDR3 sequence is CASSQDWGRTEAFF. At the DNA level, the sequence is TGTGCCAGCAGCCAAGACTGGGGGAGGACTGAAGCTTTCTTT.